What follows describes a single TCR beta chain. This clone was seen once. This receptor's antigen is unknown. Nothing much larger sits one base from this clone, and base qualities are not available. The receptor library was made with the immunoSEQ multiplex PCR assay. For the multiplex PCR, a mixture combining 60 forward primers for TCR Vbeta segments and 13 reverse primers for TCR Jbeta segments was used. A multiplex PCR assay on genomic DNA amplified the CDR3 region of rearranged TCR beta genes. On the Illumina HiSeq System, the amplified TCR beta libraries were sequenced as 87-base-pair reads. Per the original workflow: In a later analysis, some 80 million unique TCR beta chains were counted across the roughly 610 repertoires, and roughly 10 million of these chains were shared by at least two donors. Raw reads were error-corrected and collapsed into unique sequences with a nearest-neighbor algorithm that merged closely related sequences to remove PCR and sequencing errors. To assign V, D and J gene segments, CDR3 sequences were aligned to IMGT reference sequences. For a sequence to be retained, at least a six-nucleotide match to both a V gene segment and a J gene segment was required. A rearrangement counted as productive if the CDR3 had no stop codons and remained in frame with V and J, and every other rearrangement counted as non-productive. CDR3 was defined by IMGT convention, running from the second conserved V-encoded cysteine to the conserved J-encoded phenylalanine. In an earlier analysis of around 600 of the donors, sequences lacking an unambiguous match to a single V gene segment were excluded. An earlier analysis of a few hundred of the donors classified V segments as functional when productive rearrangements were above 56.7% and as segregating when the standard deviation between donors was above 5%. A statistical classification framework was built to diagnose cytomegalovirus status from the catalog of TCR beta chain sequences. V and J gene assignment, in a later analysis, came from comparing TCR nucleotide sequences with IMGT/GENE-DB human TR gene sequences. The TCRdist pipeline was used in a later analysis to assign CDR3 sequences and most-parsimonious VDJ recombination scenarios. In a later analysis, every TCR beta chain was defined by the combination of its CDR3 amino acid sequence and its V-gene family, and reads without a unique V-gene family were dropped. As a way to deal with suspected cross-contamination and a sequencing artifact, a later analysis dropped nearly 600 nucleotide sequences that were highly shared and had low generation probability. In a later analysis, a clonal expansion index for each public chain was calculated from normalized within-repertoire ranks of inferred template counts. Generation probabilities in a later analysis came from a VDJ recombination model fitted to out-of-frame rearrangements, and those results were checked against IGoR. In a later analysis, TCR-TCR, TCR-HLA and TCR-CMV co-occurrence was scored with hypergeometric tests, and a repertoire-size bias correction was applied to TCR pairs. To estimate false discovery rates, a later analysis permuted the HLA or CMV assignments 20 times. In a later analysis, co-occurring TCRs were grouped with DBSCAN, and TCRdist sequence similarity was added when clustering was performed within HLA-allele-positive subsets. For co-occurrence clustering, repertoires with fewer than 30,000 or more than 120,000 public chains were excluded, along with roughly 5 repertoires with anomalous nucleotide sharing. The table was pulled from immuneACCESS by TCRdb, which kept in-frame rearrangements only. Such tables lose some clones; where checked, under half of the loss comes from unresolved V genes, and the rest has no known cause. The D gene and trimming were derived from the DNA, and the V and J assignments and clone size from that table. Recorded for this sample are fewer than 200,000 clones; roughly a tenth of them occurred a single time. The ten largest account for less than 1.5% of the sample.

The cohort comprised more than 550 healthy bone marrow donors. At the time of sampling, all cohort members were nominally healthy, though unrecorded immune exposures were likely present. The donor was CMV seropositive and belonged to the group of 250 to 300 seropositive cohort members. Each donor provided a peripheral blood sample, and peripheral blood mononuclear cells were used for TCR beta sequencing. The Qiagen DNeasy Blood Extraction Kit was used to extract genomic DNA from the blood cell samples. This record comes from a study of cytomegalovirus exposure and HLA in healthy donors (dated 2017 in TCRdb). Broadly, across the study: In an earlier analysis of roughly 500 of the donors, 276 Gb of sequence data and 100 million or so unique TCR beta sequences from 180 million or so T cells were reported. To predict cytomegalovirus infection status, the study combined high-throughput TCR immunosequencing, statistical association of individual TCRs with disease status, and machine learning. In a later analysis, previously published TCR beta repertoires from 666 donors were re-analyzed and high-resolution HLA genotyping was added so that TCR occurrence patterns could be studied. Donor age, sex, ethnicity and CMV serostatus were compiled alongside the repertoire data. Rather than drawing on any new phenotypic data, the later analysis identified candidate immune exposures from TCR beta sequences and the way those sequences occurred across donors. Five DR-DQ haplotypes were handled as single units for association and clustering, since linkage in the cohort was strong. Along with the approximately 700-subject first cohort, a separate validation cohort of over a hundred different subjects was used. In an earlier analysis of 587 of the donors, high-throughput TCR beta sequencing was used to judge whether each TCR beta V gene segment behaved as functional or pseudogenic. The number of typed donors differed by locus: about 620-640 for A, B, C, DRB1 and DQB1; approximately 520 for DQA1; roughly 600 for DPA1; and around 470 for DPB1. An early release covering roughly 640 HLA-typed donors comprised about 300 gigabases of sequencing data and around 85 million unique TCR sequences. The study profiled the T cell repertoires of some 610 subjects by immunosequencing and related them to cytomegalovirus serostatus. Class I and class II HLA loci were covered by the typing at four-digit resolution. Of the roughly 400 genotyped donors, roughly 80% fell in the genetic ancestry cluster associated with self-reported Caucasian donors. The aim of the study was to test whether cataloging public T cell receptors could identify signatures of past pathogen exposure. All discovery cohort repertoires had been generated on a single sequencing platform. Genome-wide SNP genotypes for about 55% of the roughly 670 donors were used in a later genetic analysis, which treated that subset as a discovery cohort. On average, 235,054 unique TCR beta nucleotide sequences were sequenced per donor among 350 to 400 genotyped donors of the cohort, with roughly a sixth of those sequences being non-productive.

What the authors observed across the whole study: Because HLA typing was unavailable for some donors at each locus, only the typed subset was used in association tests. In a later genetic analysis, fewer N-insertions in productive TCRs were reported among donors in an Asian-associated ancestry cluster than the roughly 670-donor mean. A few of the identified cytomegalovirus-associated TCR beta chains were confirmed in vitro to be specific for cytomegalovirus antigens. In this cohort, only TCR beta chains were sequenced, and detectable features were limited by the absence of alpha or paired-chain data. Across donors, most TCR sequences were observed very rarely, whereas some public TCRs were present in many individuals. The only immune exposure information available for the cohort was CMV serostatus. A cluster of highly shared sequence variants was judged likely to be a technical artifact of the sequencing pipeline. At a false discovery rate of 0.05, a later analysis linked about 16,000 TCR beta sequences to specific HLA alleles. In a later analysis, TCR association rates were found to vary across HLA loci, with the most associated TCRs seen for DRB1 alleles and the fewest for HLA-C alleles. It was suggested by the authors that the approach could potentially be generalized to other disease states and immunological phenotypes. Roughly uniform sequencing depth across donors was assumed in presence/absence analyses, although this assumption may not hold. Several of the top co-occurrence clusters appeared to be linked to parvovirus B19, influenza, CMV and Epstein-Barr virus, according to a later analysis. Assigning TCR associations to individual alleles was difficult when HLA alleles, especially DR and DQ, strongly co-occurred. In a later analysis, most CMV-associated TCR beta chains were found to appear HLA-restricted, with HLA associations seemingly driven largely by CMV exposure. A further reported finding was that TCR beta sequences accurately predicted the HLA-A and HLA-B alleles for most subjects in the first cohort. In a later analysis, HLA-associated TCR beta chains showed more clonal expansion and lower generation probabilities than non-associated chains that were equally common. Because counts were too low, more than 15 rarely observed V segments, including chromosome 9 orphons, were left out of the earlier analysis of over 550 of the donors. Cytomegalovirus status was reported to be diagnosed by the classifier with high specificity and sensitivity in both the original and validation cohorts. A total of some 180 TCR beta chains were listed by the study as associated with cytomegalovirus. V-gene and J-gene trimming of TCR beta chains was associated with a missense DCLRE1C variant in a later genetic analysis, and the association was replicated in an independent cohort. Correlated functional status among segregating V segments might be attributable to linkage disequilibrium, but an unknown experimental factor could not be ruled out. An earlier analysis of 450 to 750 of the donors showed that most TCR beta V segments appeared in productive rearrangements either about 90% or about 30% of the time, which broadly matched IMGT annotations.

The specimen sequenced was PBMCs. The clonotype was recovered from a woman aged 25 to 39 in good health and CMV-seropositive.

The DNA is TGTGCCAGCAGCCGCCGGCAGGGGACAGATACGCAGTATTTT. Translated, it reads CASSRRQGTDTQYF. The chain links TRBV7-2 with TRBJ2-3; TRBD1 might be the D gene, on 6 matching bases. V is cut by 5 bases and J by 3 bases, and the space between the germline ends is 12 bases. The germline V gene encodes CDR1 SGHTA and CDR2 FQGNSA. The CDR3 measures 14 amino acids from cysteine to phenylalanine. Only the CDR3 portion is preserved as DNA: 42 bases, with reading frame beginning at the first base.